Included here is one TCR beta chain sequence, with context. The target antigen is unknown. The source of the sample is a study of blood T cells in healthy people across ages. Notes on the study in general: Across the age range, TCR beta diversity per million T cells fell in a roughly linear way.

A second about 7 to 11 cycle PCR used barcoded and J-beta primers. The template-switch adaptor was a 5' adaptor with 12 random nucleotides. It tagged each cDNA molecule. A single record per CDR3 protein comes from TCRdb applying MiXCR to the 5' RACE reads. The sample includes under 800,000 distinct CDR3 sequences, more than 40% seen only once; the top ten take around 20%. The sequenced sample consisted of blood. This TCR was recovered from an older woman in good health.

The CDR3 DNA sequence: TGCAGCGTTGAGTCAGCAGGGGGCCACTCTGGGGCCAACGTCCTGACTTTC. Translation: CSVESAGGHSGANVLTF. The chain employs TRBV29-1 and TRBJ2-6; 8 nucleotides line up with TRBD1. CDR3 length: 17 residues. CDR1 SQVTM and CDR2 ANQGSEA come from the germline V gene. J lost 0 bases, V lost 3 bases, and 7 bases had no gene match.